The TCR beta chain under discussion was sequenced for a study of blood T cell repertoires in COVID-19. The table came from immunoSEQ multiplex PCR; TCRdb's copy has only in-frame clones and leaves some out. The sample comprises some 400,000 clones, almost 90% of which are singletons, and approximately 6.2% rests with the top ten. Germline V gene lookup returns CDR1 MNHEY and CDR2 SVGAGI. The CDR3 consists of 13 residues. V lost 5 bases, J lost 4 bases, and 5 bases stayed unmatched. This clonotype was sampled from a man younger than 30 with active or convalescent COVID-19. Sequencing was carried out using peripheral blood. V usage is TRBV6-5 and J usage is TRBJ2-7; 7 bases line up with TRBD1. In nucleotides, the CDR3 is TGTGCCAGCAGTAGGGGACAGCCATACGAGCAGTACTTC. Its translation is CASSRGQPYEQYF.